These 26 T cell receptor beta chains originate from one sample sequenced in a study of blood T cell repertoires in COVID-19. The repertoire was sequenced with immunoSEQ multiplex PCR; TCRdb's copy has only in-frame clones and lacks some. Altogether over 130,000 clones are present, 70% to 90% being singletons, with the ten largest covering roughly 28%. The specimen sequenced was peripheral blood. Receptor source: a human donor in a cohort sampled during active COVID-19.

The chain recombines TRBV19 with TRBJ2-7; possible D gene TRBD1, 5 bases. The CDR3 has 13 residues. Germline CDR1 LNHDA, CDR2 SQIVND (reference sequence). V was pared by 3 bases and J by 5 bases, with 11 bases between. The CDR3: CASSMRDSNEQYF. CDR3 nucleotide sequence: TGTGCCAGTAGTATGAGAGACAGCAACGAGCAGTACTTC.

V and J are TRBV6-5 and TRBJ1-1; no firm D call. V lost 7 bases to trimming and J lost 7 bases, with 16 bases between them. The CDR3 has 13 amino acids. The germline gives CDR1 MNHEY, CDR2 SVGAGI. Written as DNA, the CDR3 is TGTGCCAGCATTCGCCCAAGTCTGAGTGAAGCTTTCTTT. Its protein is CASIRPSLSEAFF.

CDR3 residues: CASSQGAAGGPDTQYF. The CDR3 DNA reads TGCGCCAGCAGCCAAGGTGCAGCGGGGGGCCCGGATACGCAGTATTTT. The genes are TRBV4-3 and TRBJ2-3, with 9 bases lining up with TRBD2. V shed 1 base, J shed 6 bases, and the junction held 8 bases outside the gene matches. Germline CDR1 and CDR2: LGHNA and YSLEER. The CDR3 extends over 16 amino acids.

The chain combines TRBV7-8 with TRBJ1-2; D gene ambiguous. Per the germline V gene, CDR1 is SGHVS and CDR2 is FQNEAQ. The length of the CDR3 is 17 residues. The ends were cut back, 5 bases at V and 2 bases at J, with 21 bases in the middle. CDR3 DNA sequence: TGTGCCAGCAGCACTAATTACCGGAAACTAGGAAACTATGGCTACACCTTC. This gives the protein CASSTNYRKLGNYGYTF.

The chain uses TRBV3-1 (or the pseudogene TRBV3-2) and TRBJ2-1, with TRBD2 matching 7 bases. The CDR3 has 15 amino acids. V dropped 4 bases and J dropped 3; count of bases not matched to a gene: 6. The V gene's germline CDR1 is LGHDT and CDR2 YNNKEL (reference sequence). The CDR3 loop is CASSPAGDLYNEQFF. CDR3 DNA sequence: TGTGCCAGCAGCCCGGCGGGGGATCTCTACAATGAGCAGTTCTTC.

This chain joins TRBV4-1 and TRBJ1-4; D ambiguous. The CDR3 spans 15 residues. V lost 0 bases and J lost 15, with 20 bases in between. The germline V gene encodes CDR1 MGHRA and CDR2 YSYEKL. CDR3: CASSQDRGSSKTVFF. CDR3 in DNA: TGCGCCAGCAGCCAAGATAGAGGGAGTTCGAAAACTGTGTTTTTT.

The chain uses TRBV7-2 and TRBJ2-3; the D gene is possibly TRBD2 (6 bases). The length of the CDR3 is 12 residues. V gave up 1 base and J gave up 13 bases, with 12 bases separating them. The germline CDR1 and CDR2 sequences are SGHTA and FQGNSA. For the CDR3, the DNA is TGTGCCAGCAGCTTAGAGGACTACAGAAAGTATTTT. Protein product: CASSLEDYRKYF.

This sequence joins TRBV4-1 and TRBJ2-1, with D tentatively TRBD2 (6 bases). This CDR3 is 16 amino acids long. Trimming pared 0 bases from V and 6 bases from J, leaving 15 bases between. CDR1 and CDR2 from the germline V gene are MGHRA and YSYEKL. The CDR3 is CASSQEGGIVGNEQFF. DNA of the CDR3: TGCGCCAGCAGCCAAGAAGGAGGGATAGTGGGCAATGAGCAGTTCTTC.

This chain connects TRBV7-2 to TRBJ2-7; the match to TRBD2 covers 10 bases. Losses at the gene ends were 3 bases for V and 0 bases for J; bases not matched to a gene: 11. This CDR3 has 18 residues. CDR1 is SGHTA, CDR2 FQGNSA, per germline. In DNA, the CDR3 is TGTGCCAGCAGCTTCAGCGGGGGGGCGTTTCGGAGCTCCTACGAGCAGTACTTC. Translated: CASSFSGGAFRSSYEQYF.

The rearrangement links TRBV7-2 to TRBJ2-7; 15 nucleotides match TRBD2. The V gene's germline CDR1 is SGHTA and CDR2 FQGNSA. The length of the CDR3 is 15 residues. Unmatched junction bases numbered 6, after V lost 5 bases and J lost 7 bases. CDR3 region: CASSIGLAGGREQYF. CDR3 sequence (DNA): TGTGCCAGCAGCATCGGACTAGCGGGGGGGCGGGAGCAGTACTTC.

The chain's CDR3 is CASSLARGHSNEKLFF. In DNA form, the CDR3 reads TGTGCCAGCAGCTTAGCGAGGGGACACTCTAATGAAAAACTGTTTTTT. The V and J genes are TRBV7-2 and TRBJ1-4; the D gene is possibly TRBD1 (6 bases). Germline V lookup: CDR1 SGHTA, CDR2 FQGNSA. V was trimmed by 0 bases and J by 3 bases, leaving 11 bases between them. This CDR3 spans 16 amino acids.

The chain is built from TRBV3-1 (or the pseudogene TRBV3-2) and TRBJ2-1, with 10 bases lining up with TRBD2. The CDR3 is 19 amino acids. Trimming removed 1 base from V and 5 bases from J; junction bases left unmatched: 14. Germline CDR1 LGHDT, CDR2 YNNKEL (reference sequence). The CDR3 region is CASSQGRLAGDREHNEQFF. The CDR3 bases are TGTGCCAGCAGCCAAGGCCGGCTAGCGGGGGACCGCGAACACAATGAGCAGTTCTTC.

J is TRBJ2-7 and V is TRBV5-1; 10 bases line up with TRBD1. V lost 4 bases, J lost 5 bases, and 6 bases stayed unmatched. Germline V gene data show CDR1 as SGHRS and CDR2 as YFSETQ. The CDR3 covers 14 residues. Here the CDR3 reads CASSGTGVKDEQYF. CDR3 in DNA: TGCGCCAGCAGCGGGACAGGGGTAAAGGACGAGCAGTACTTC.

The genes are TRBV2 and TRBJ2-7; D call uncertain. Between the trimmed V and J ends, which lost 4 bases and 0 bases, there was a span of 13 bases. The V gene's germline CDR1 is SNHLY and CDR2 FYNNEI. This CDR3 has 15 residues. The CDR3 sequence is CASSVERSPSYEQYF. The CDR3 DNA sequence: TGTGCCAGCAGTGTTGAGAGATCCCCCTCCTACGAGCAGTACTTC.

This clone was observed a few times. DNA for the CDR3: TGTGCCAGCAGTCGACAGGAGGAAGAGCAGTACTTC. The encoded protein is CASSRQEEEQYF. V usage is TRBV12-3 or TRBV12-4 and J usage is TRBJ2-7, with D possibly being TRBD1 (6 bases). This CDR3 region has 12 residues. V shed 5 bases and J shed 7 bases, with 12 bases lying between them.

V gene TRBV7-2 combines with J gene TRBJ2-7, with D tentatively TRBD2 (7 bases). CDR3 length: 18 residues. Germline V gene data show CDR1 as SGHTA and CDR2 as FQGNSA. Trimming pared 2 bases from V and 0 bases from J, leaving 20 bases between. The CDR3 spells CASSLNPGGGGHSYEQYF. The DNA for the CDR3 is TGTGCCAGCAGCTTAAACCCTGGTGGGGGGGGGCACTCCTACGAGCAGTACTTC.

The chain links TRBV29-1 to TRBJ1-4, with 10 positions matching TRBD1. V gave up 5 bases and J gave up 8 bases; unmatched junction bases: 5. Germline V CDR1 and CDR2: SQVTM, ANQGSEA. The CDR3 contains 13 residues. The CDR3 protein is CSVRQGATEKLFF. The CDR3 DNA reads TGCAGCGTTAGACAGGGGGCGACCGAAAAACTGTTTTTT.

The chain links TRBV25-1 to TRBJ2-2; possibly TRBD2 for D (5 bases). Germline V CDR1 and CDR2: MGHDK, SYGVNS. V was trimmed by 5 bases and J by 4 bases, leaving 14 bases between them. There are 15 residues in the CDR3. The CDR3 coding sequence is TGTGCCAGCAGTCCTCCCGGGGTTAGCACCGGGGAGCTGTTTTTT. This gives the protein CASSPPGVSTGELFF.

The chain uses TRBV6-2 or TRBV6-3 and TRBJ2-3; no definite D call. There are 13 residues in the CDR3. Per germline, CDR1 MNHEY and CDR2 SVGEGT. The V end was cut by 2 bases, the J end by 5 bases, with 8 bases between. CDR3 bases: TGTGCCAGCAGTTACCTTCGCGGAGATACGCAGTATTTT. Translated: CASSYLRGDTQYF.

The chain uses TRBV6-5 and TRBJ2-1; the match to TRBD2 covers 7 bases. Germline V gene lookup returns CDR1 MNHEY and CDR2 SVGAGI. This CDR3 region has 16 residues. Trimming at V came to 0 bases and at J to 0 bases, leaving 2 bases not matched to a gene. The CDR3 reads CASSYSGGGSYNEQFF. CDR3 bases: TGTGCCAGCAGTTACTCTGGGGGGGGCTCCTACAATGAGCAGTTCTTC.

V is TRBV4-2 and J is TRBJ1-2; unclear D gene. CDR1 and CDR2 (germline): LGHNA, YNFKEQ. The V gene lost 4 bases and the J gene lost 6 bases, with 6 bases spanning the gap. The CDR3 runs 11 residues. This CDR3 reads CASSLRDGYTF. CDR3 sequence (DNA): TGTGCCAGCAGCCTGCGGGATGGCTACACCTTC.

The rearrangement joins TRBV6-5 to TRBJ1-5, with 11 bases identical to TRBD1. The ends lost 5 bases at V and 6 bases at J; junction bases unmatched: 6. This CDR3 is 15 amino acids long. In germline, CDR1 is MNHEY, CDR2 SVGAGI. The CDR3 DNA sequence: TGTGCCAGCAGTAGGGGGACAGGGGGTCGTCAGCCCCAGCATTTT. This encodes CASSRGTGGRQPQHF.

This chain joins TRBV7-9 and TRBJ2-3; 12 bases align to TRBD2. This CDR3 has 16 amino acids. V shed 8 bases, J shed 6 bases, and the junction held 12 bases outside the gene matches. Germline V CDR1 and CDR2: SEHNR, FQNEAQ (reference sequence). CDR3 amino acids: CASEELAGGPSDTQYF. The CDR3 coding sequence is TGTGCCAGCGAAGAGCTAGCGGGGGGGCCGTCGGATACGCAGTATTTT.

V is TRBV24-1 and J is TRBJ2-2; 10 nucleotides agree with TRBD1. The CDR3 is 17 residues long. Germline values: CDR1 KGHDR, CDR2 SFDVKD. V was pared by 2 bases and J by 5 bases, with 7 bases of the junction left unmatched. CDR3 in amino acids: CATSDWTGGPRTGELFF. The DNA of the CDR3 is TGTGCCACCAGTGATTGGACAGGGGGTCCGAGGACCGGGGAGCTGTTTTTT.

The V and J genes are TRBV5-8 and TRBJ1-4, with a possible D match to TRBD1 (5 bases). The CDR3 extends over 13 amino acids. V lost 1 base and J 8 bases, leaving 9 bases between the germline ends. Germline V gene sequence: CDR1 SGHTS, CDR2 YDEGEE. CDR3 sequence reads: CASSLWGDEKLFF. In DNA, the CDR3 is TGTGCCAGCAGCTTGTGGGGGGACGAAAAACTGTTTTTT.

This chain links TRBV7-6 with TRBJ2-7, with 7 bases fitting TRBD1. Germline V lookup: CDR1 SGHVS, CDR2 FNYEAQ. V lost 5 bases and J lost 6; bases outside the gene matches: 7. CDR3 length: 13 residues. The CDR3 loop is CASSTSTGAEQYF. The CDR3 DNA reads as TGTGCCAGCAGCACGAGTACAGGGGCCGAGCAGTACTTC.